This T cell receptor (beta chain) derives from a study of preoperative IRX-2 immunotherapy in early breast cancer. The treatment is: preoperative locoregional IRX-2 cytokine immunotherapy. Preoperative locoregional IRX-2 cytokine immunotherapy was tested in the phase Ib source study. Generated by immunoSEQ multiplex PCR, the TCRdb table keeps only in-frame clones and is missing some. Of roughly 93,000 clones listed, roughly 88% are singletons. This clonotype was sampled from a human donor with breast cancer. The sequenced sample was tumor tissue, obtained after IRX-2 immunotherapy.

CDR3 in amino acids: CAWSPTGALNTEAFF. In nucleotides, the CDR3 is TGTGCCTGGAGTCCCACAGGGGCCTTGAACACTGAAGCTTTCTTT. The V gene is TRBV30, the J gene TRBJ1-1, with 7 bases that match TRBD1. The CDR3 is 15 amino acids. Germline V gene data show CDR1 as GTSNPN and CDR2 as SVGIG (reference sequence). Unmatched junction bases numbered 6, after V lost 2 bases and J lost 0 bases. Complete variable domain (other parts from reference TRBV30 and TRBJ1-1): SQTIHQWPATLVQPVGSPLSLECTVEGTSNPNLYWYRQAAGRGLQLLFYSVGIGQISSEVPQNLSASRPQDRQFILSSKKLLLSDSGFYLCAWSPTGALNTEAFFGQGTRLTVV.